This entry lists 18 T cell receptor beta chains sequenced from one sample in a study of blood T cell repertoires in COVID-19. Some clones are missing from TCRdb's copy, which holds only in-frame ones; the method was immunoSEQ multiplex PCR. The repertoire holds roughly 430,000 clones, with around 90% as singletons. The sequenced sample was PBMCs or T cells enriched from blood (not recorded which). These receptor sequences come from a woman aged 40 to 50 with acute COVID-19.

V gene TRBV7-8 combines with J gene TRBJ2-3; D perhaps matches TRBD2 (5 bases). The CDR3 runs 18 residues. CDR1 and CDR2 from the germline V gene are SGHVS and FQNEAQ. V lost 5 bases, J lost 0 bases, and 21 bases lay in between. CDR3 sequence (DNA): TGTGCCAGCAGCCCTAGCCCCGGTTCTCGCAGAAGCACAGATACGCAGTATTTT. Amino acids: CASSPSPGSRRSTDTQYF.

The CDR3 nucleotides are TGTGCCAGCAGCGACCGACTAGGGGGCTCCACAGATACGCAGTATTTT. This codes for CASSDRLGGSTDTQYF. This rearrangement joins TRBV9 to TRBJ2-3; D perhaps matches TRBD1 (7 bases). Germline CDR1 is SGDLS and CDR2 is YYNGEE. CDR3 length equals 16 residues. V gave up 3 bases and J gave up 2 bases, with 16 bases separating them.

The chain carries TRBV12-3 or TRBV12-4 and TRBJ1-1, with 7 nucleotides matching TRBD1. Trimming at V came to 5 bases and at J to 10 bases, leaving 7 bases not matched to a gene. The CDR3 spans 12 residues. The CDR3 sequence is CASSRGTVGAFF. CDR3 bases: TGTGCCAGCAGTCGTGGGACAGTTGGAGCTTTCTTT.

The chain employs TRBV15 and TRBJ1-5; a possible D gene is TRBD1 (6 bases). CDR1 is LNHNV and CDR2 is YYDKDF in the germline V gene (reference sequence). Trimming pared 5 bases from V and 4 bases from J, leaving 9 bases between. This CDR3 region has 13 residues. For the CDR3, the DNA is TGTGCCACCAGCGGACAGCTGAATCAGCCCCAGCATTTT. It specifies CATSGQLNQPQHF.

The chain uses TRBV19 and TRBJ1-1; 8 bases map to TRBD1. This CDR3 has 14 residues. Losses at the gene ends were 8 bases for V and 3 bases for J; bases not matched to a gene: 8. CDR1 and CDR2 (germline): LNHDA, SQIVND (reference sequence). CDR3 amino acids: CASEPGGTDTEAFF. DNA of the CDR3: TGTGCCAGTGAACCAGGGGGCACGGACACTGAAGCTTTCTTT.

Here the CDR3 DNA reads TGTGCCAGCAGCTCGGGGGGTTACGAGCAGTACTTC. It yields the protein CASSSGGYEQYF. The rearrangement joins TRBV5-5 to TRBJ2-7; 7 bases align to TRBD2. The V gene end was trimmed by 3 bases and the J gene end by 4 bases; junction bases not matched to a gene: 1. This CDR3 contains 12 residues. Germline V CDR1 and CDR2: SGHKS, YYEKEE (reference sequence).

J is TRBJ1-2 and V is TRBV19; D gene ambiguous. Germline V gene lookup returns CDR1 LNHDA and CDR2 SQIVND (reference sequence). The CDR3 totals 15 residues. Trimming left V 0 bases short and J 4 bases short, with 12 bases between. CDR3 DNA: TGTGCCAGTAGTATAGATGGCACCACGGGCTATGGCTACACCTTC. It yields the protein CASSIDGTTGYGYTF.

This chain uses TRBV5-6 with TRBJ1-4; weak D call: TRBD1 (6 bases). This CDR3 has 14 residues. CDR1 is SGHDT, CDR2 YYEEEE, per germline. V was shortened by 1 base and J by 8 bases, with 12 bases between the two germline ends. CDR3 loop: CASSLSGGLEKLFF. The CDR3, as DNA: TGTGCCAGCAGCTTGTCGGGGGGCCTAGAAAAACTGTTTTTT.

V and J are TRBV6-1 and TRBJ2-3, with a tentative D call TRBD2 (6 bases). The ends were cut back, 0 bases at V and 11 bases at J, with 24 bases in the middle. CDR1 is MNHNS, CDR2 SASEGT, per germline. The CDR3 has 17 amino acids. The CDR3 DNA reads TGTGCCAGCAGTGAAGCGCTAATACAAAGGGGACTCGGTGTGCAGTATTTT. It codes for CASSEALIQRGLGVQYF.

This chain links TRBV9 with TRBJ2-7; maybe TRBD2 (6 bases). From germline, CDR1 is SGDLS and CDR2 YYNGEE. Trimming removed 0 bases from V and 3 bases from J, with 10 bases in between. The CDR3 spans 14 residues. CDR3 sequence reads: CASSVGSGGYEQYF. CDR3 in DNA: TGTGCCAGCAGCGTAGGTTCCGGGGGCTACGAGCAGTACTTC. Supplemented by reference TRBV9 and TRBJ2-7, the full variable domain reads DSGVTQTPKHLITATGQRVTLRCSPRSGDLSVYWYQQSLDQGLQFLIQYYNGEERAKGNILERFSAQQFPDLHSELNLSSLELGDSALYFCASSVGSGGYEQYFGPGTRLTVT.

This chain uses TRBV5-6 with TRBJ1-1; 8 bases agree with TRBD1. J was trimmed by 1 base and V by 0 bases; bases with no gene match: 5. This CDR3 has 16 amino acids. Germline V gene data show CDR1 as SGHDT and CDR2 as YYEEEE. The CDR3 DNA reads TGTGCCAGCAGCTTGGCTTCAGGGGGCGGGAACACTGAAGCTTTCTTT. It is translated as CASSLASGGGNTEAFF.

CDR3 region: CASTVQATNEKLFF. The CDR3 coding sequence is TGTGCCAGTACCGTACAGGCAACTAATGAAAAACTGTTTTTT. V gene TRBV19 combines with J gene TRBJ1-4, with D maybe TRBD1 (5 bases). Trimming took 7 bases from V and 0 from J, leaving 9 bases between them. CDR3 length equals 14 residues. Germline-derived CDR1 and CDR2 are LNHDA and SQIVND (reference sequence).

This clone showed up just once. The rearrangement joins TRBV18 to TRBJ2-7; D remains ambiguous. CDR3 length: 15 residues. Germline assignment: CDR1 KGHSH and CDR2 LQKENI. V was shortened by 3 bases and J by 4 bases, with 16 bases between the two germline ends. CDR3 coding DNA: TGTGCCAGCTCACCGCCGGCCGGGTCCACATACGAGCAGTACTTC. It translates to CASSPPAGSTYEQYF.

The chain uses TRBV12-3 or TRBV12-4 and TRBJ2-1; D gene unclear. This CDR3 has 13 residues. V was clipped by 6 bases and J by 0 bases, with 6 bases between them. CDR3 in DNA: TGTGCCAGCAGGCCTAGCTCCTACAATGAGCAGTTCTTC. It codes for CASRPSSYNEQFF.

This chain joins TRBV4-1 and TRBJ1-1; perhaps TRBD1 as D (6 bases). The CDR3 covers 15 residues. Between the trimmed V and J ends, which lost 0 bases and 4 bases, there was a span of 12 bases. Germline V gives CDR1 MGHRA, CDR2 YSYEKL. CDR3 region: CASSQDRTGFTEAFF. The CDR3 DNA is TGCGCCAGCAGCCAAGATCGCACAGGGTTCACTGAAGCTTTCTTT.

This chain connects TRBV3-1 (or the pseudogene TRBV3-2) to TRBJ2-7; 11 nucleotides line up with TRBD2. CDR1 is LGHDT, CDR2 YNNKEL, per germline (reference sequence). V shed 10 bases and J 0 bases; nucleotides not matched to a gene: 5. The CDR3 sequence is 14 residues long. The CDR3 reads CAKGLAGGSYEQYF. The CDR3 region has the DNA TGTGCCAAGGGCCTAGCGGGGGGCTCCTACGAGCAGTACTTC.

J is TRBJ1-4 and V is TRBV7-9, with D perhaps TRBD1 (6 bases). Between the trimmed V and J ends, which lost 5 bases and 3 bases, there was a span of 13 bases. CDR1 and CDR2 (germline): SEHNR, FQNEAQ (reference sequence). This CDR3 has 15 amino acids. In DNA form, the CDR3 reads TGTGCCAGCAGCCGGGTGGCAGGGGCTAATGAAAAACTGTTTTTT. Amino acids: CASSRVAGANEKLFF.

The chain couples TRBV9 to TRBJ1-4, with 8 bases identical to TRBD1. CDR3 length: 16 amino acids. The germline V gene has CDR1 SGDLS and CDR2 YYNGEE. V trimming: 3 bases; J trimming: 2 bases; junction bases outside the gene matches: 6. CDR3 coding DNA: TGTGCCAGCAGCGAGACAGGGGTAGCGACTAATGAAAAACTGTTTTTT. Protein sequence: CASSETGVATNEKLFF.